The 23 T cell receptor beta chains reported below all come from one sample, sequenced in a study of shared clonotypes between healthy human individuals. Only in-frame clones appear in the TCRdb table, and some are missing; sequencing was by immunoSEQ multiplex PCR. In the table there are 600,000 to 800,000 clones, around 77% of which are singletons. The sample was memory CD4+ T cells sorted from blood. Subset of the sample: CD45RA-negative fraction. The receptors here all came from a woman aged 25 to 39 in good health.

The chain combines TRBV7-6 with TRBJ1-4; D unclear. Germline V lookup: CDR1 SGHVS, CDR2 FNYEAQ. The CDR3 contains 13 residues. V lost 3 bases and J 3 bases, leaving 5 bases between the germline ends. For the CDR3, the DNA is TGTGCCAGCAGCTTGAGAGCTAATGAAAAACTGTTTTTT. This translates into CASSLRANEKLFF.

DNA for the CDR3: TGTGCCAGCCGGCTGGTCGGCGGATCCTACGAGCAGTACTTC. This codes for CASRLVGGSYEQYF. The chain uses TRBV27 and TRBJ2-5; unclear D gene. The J call may be wrong; the DNA end is better matched by TRBJ2-7. CDR3 length equals 14 residues. Germline V gene sequence: CDR1 MNHEY, CDR2 SMNVEV (reference sequence).

V gene TRBV5-1 combines with J gene TRBJ2-3; 13 bases fit TRBD2. Germline CDR1 reads SGHRS; CDR2 reads YFSETQ. The CDR3 extends over 17 amino acids. Germline trimming cut 3 bases from V and 1 base from J; bases unmatched to any gene: 5. CDR3 DNA sequence: TGCGCCAGCAGCTGGGGGACTAGCGGGATGGGCACAGATACGCAGTATTTT. Amino acid sequence: CASSWGTSGMGTDTQYF.

CDR3 sequence (DNA): TGTGCCAGTAGTATAGACGGCTACCTCTACGAGCAGTACTTC. Protein: CASSIDGYLYEQYF. This rearrangement joins TRBV19 to TRBJ2-7; no clear D gene. V lost 0 bases to trimming and J lost 3 bases, with 9 bases between them. Germline V gives CDR1 LNHDA, CDR2 SQIVND (reference sequence). This CDR3 has 14 amino acids.

Written as DNA, the CDR3 is TGTGCCAGCAGTGAAGCTGGACAGACTATGAACACTGAAGCTTTCTTT. Translated, it gives CASSEAGQTMNTEAFF. The chain combines TRBV2 with TRBJ1-1; TRBD1 might be the D (6 bases). Trimming removed 0 bases from V and 0 bases from J, with 11 bases in between. Germline CDR1 reads SNHLY; CDR2 reads FYNNEI. The CDR3 is 16 residues long. The full variable domain, in which reference TRBV2 and TRBJ1-1 provide the parts outside the CDR3, is EPEVTQTPSHQVTQMGQEVILRCVPISNHLYFYWYRQILGQKVEFLVSFYNNEISEKSEIFDDQFSVERPDGSNFTLKIRSTKLEDSAMYFCASSEAGQTMNTEAFFGQGTRLTVV.

This clone came up once. This clone may be a read error of a much larger clone one base away. The same CDR3 can be traced to other DNA sequences in this sample. The chain combines TRBV18 with TRBJ2-7, with 11 bases matching TRBD1. From germline, CDR1 is KGHSH and CDR2 LQKENI. Trimming took 3 bases from V and 4 from J; bases not matched to a gene: 2. The CDR3 consists of 14 residues. The CDR3 DNA reads as TGTGCCAGCTCACCTGGACAGGGGGCATACGAGCAGTACTTC. Encoded protein: CASSPGQGAYEQYF. The full variable domain, its missing parts supplied by reference TRBV18 and TRBJ2-7, is NAGVMQNPRHLVRRRGQEARLRCSPMKGHSHVYWYRQLPEEGLKFMVYLQKENIIDESGMPKERFSAEFPKEGPSILRIQQVVRGDSAAYFCASSPGQGAYEQYFGPGTRLTVT.

The chain is built from TRBV18 and TRBJ1-4; D remains ambiguous. Germline lookup yields CDR1 KGHSH and CDR2 LQKENI. The V gene lost 2 bases and the J gene lost 0 bases, with 13 bases spanning the gap. The length of the CDR3 is 17 residues. The chain's CDR3 is CASSPFELPPTNEKLFF. The CDR3 nucleotides are TGTGCCAGCTCACCATTCGAATTACCCCCAACTAATGAAAAACTGTTTTTT.

In nucleotides, the CDR3 is TGTGCCAGCAGTCGATCTAGCGGGGTCCGGGATACGCAGTATTTT. Translation gives CASSRSSGVRDTQYF. This sequence joins TRBV6-5 and TRBJ2-3, with 9 bases that match TRBD2. V shed 5 bases, J shed 6 bases, and the junction held 9 bases outside the gene matches. This CDR3 spans 15 amino acids. CDR1 is MNHEY, CDR2 SVGAGI, per germline.

V usage is TRBV15 and J usage is TRBJ1-4; D is ambiguous. The germline V and J ends were trimmed by 5 bases and 5 bases, with 15 bases remaining between them. This CDR3 spans 15 amino acids. Germline V gene sequence: CDR1 LNHNV, CDR2 YYDKDF (reference sequence). In nucleotides, the CDR3 is TGTGCCACCAGCGGAAACGGACGGGTAAATGAAAAACTGTTTTTT. As protein: CATSGNGRVNEKLFF.

This chain uses TRBV4-1 with TRBJ2-7; TRBD2 aligns across 7 bases. Trimming cost V 4 bases and J 1 base; bases outside gene matches: 10. The CDR3 runs to 16 residues. Germline-derived CDR1 and CDR2 are MGHRA and YSYEKL. The CDR3: CASSRGLEIGSYEQYF. In DNA, the CDR3 is TGCGCCAGCAGCCGAGGACTAGAGATAGGGTCCTACGAGCAGTACTTC.

The chain has TRBV19 and TRBJ2-3, with TRBD2 matching over 11 bases. The CDR3 loop spans 17 amino acids. Germline V gene sequence: CDR1 LNHDA, CDR2 SQIVND (reference sequence). V shed 6 bases, J shed 4 bases, and the junction held 12 bases outside the gene matches. The CDR3 coding sequence is TGTGCCAGTAGCAAAACCACTAGCGGGAGACCCGCAGATACGCAGTATTTT. Translating gives CASSKTTSGRPADTQYF.

This clone was seen only a few times. The chain is built from TRBV6-1 and TRBJ1-4, with a weak D call TRBD1 (5 bases). The CDR3 length is 15 residues. Trimming pared 1 base from V and 7 bases from J, leaving 13 bases between. Per the germline V gene, CDR1 is MNHNS and CDR2 is SASEGT. CDR3 nucleotides: TGTGCCAGCAGTGAAGGGATCGGGGGTCTTGAAAAACTGTTTTTT. Translated: CASSEGIGGLEKLFF.

The genes are TRBV9 and TRBJ2-7, with TRBD1 identical over 7 bases. From germline, CDR1 is SGDLS and CDR2 YYNGEE. The CDR3 sequence is 14 residues long. V was clipped by 4 bases and J by 5 bases; unmatched bases: 9. CDR3 amino acids: CASSFTTGADEQYF. CDR3 in DNA: TGTGCCAGCAGCTTCACTACAGGGGCCGACGAGCAGTACTTC. The variable domain in full, completed from reference TRBV9 and TRBJ2-7, reads DSGVTQTPKHLITATGQRVTLRCSPRSGDLSVYWYQQSLDQGLQFLIQYYNGEERAKGNILERFSAQQFPDLHSELNLSSLELGDSALYFCASSFTTGADEQYFGPGTRLTVT.

V is TRBV6-1 and J is TRBJ2-7; 9 positions match TRBD2. The CDR3 extends over 15 amino acids. Looked up from germline, CDR1 is MNHNS and CDR2 is SASEGT. The V gene end was trimmed by 4 bases and the J gene end by 6 bases; junction bases not matched to a gene: 10. CDR3 sequence: CASSVTSGGRAEQYF. In nucleotides, the CDR3 is TGTGCCAGCAGTGTGACTAGCGGAGGCCGGGCCGAGCAGTACTTC.

This rearrangement joins TRBV18 to TRBJ2-7; D is ambiguous. Germline assignment: CDR1 KGHSH and CDR2 LQKENI. The ends were cut back, 4 bases at V and 5 bases at J, with 9 bases in the middle. The CDR3 extends over 12 amino acids. CDR3 sequence: CASSLERNEQYF. The CDR3 DNA reads TGTGCCAGCTCACTCGAGAGGAACGAGCAGTACTTC.

V gene TRBV28 combines with J gene TRBJ2-7; D call uncertain. V shed 7 bases and J shed 1 base, with 11 bases lying between them. Looked up from germline, CDR1 is MDHEN and CDR2 is SYDVKM. The CDR3 consists of 13 residues. For the CDR3, the DNA is TGTGCCAGCACCCACCCCCCTTCCTACGAGCAGTACTTC. Its protein product is CASTHPPSYEQYF. The whole variable domain, filled in from reference TRBV28 and TRBJ2-7, reads DVKVTQSSRYLVKRTGEKVFLECVQDMDHENMFWYRQDPGLGLRLIYFSYDVKMKEKGDIPEGYSVSREKKERFSLILESASTNQTSMYLCASTHPPSYEQYFGPGTRLTVT.

This chain uses TRBV29-1 with TRBJ2-1; 7 nucleotides agree with TRBD1. The V gene end was trimmed by 7 bases and the J gene end by 4 bases; junction bases not matched to a gene: 13. There are 15 residues in the CDR3. Germline V lookup: CDR1 SQVTM, CDR2 ANQGSEA. The CDR3 bases are TGCAGCGCTAAAGTAGCCGGGACAGCATACAATGAGCAGTTCTTC. The encoded protein is CSAKVAGTAYNEQFF.

This clone was seen at least ten times. At the DNA level, this CDR3 is encoded by other sequences in the same sample as well. The chain links TRBV7-8 to TRBJ2-7, with unresolved D. V was cut by 1 base and J by 2 bases, with 9 bases left in between. CDR3 length equals 14 residues. Per germline, CDR1 SGHVS and CDR2 FQNEAQ. CDR3 in amino acids: CASSLVSGPYEQYF. CDR3 nucleotide sequence: TGTGCCAGCAGCTTAGTATCCGGCCCCTACGAGCAGTACTTC.

The chain has TRBV28 and TRBJ1-2; D not certain. The germline V and J ends were trimmed by 5 bases and 6 bases, with 16 bases remaining between them. The CDR3 has 14 residues. In germline, CDR1 is MDHEN, CDR2 SYDVKM. CDR3 coding DNA: TGTGCCAGCAGTCCCAGGATTGGGGTAAATGGCTACACCTTC. Translated: CASSPRIGVNGYTF.

This clone occurred many times. J is TRBJ1-2 and V is TRBV11-2; unclear D gene. The CDR3 totals 14 residues. The germline V gene has CDR1 SGHAT and CDR2 FQNNGV. Trimming took off 5 bases at V and 5 bases at J, with 15 bases between the two ends. The CDR3 DNA is TGTGCCAGCAGCCCCCTCAGCACGGTATATGGCTACACCTTC. This encodes CASSPLSTVYGYTF.

The CDR3 loop reads CASSPGREAPYEQYF. The CDR3 DNA reads as TGTGCCAGCAGCCCTGGGAGGGAGGCCCCCTACGAGCAGTACTTC. The chain couples TRBV6-5 to TRBJ2-7; TRBD2 matches at 7 bases. Trimming removed 6 bases from V and 2 bases from J; junction bases left unmatched: 10. The CDR3 has 15 residues. Germline assignment: CDR1 MNHEY and CDR2 SVGAGI.

This clone has a count of ten or more. In DNA form, the CDR3 reads TGCGCCAGCAGCCAAGACGGGAGTACTAGCACTGAAGCTTTCTTT. Protein product: CASSQDGSTSTEAFF. The chain links TRBV4-1 to TRBJ1-1; D unresolved. The CDR3 consists of 15 residues. The germline V gene has CDR1 MGHRA and CDR2 YSYEKL. V lost 0 bases and J 4 bases, leaving 12 bases between the germline ends.

J is TRBJ2-6 and V is TRBV9; TRBD1 might be the D (5 bases). The CDR3 consists of 18 residues. Deletions cut 3 bases from V and 0 bases from J, with 16 bases between. Germline CDR1 SGDLS, CDR2 YYNGEE. CDR3 sequence reads: CASSAGRVPSSGANVLTF. CDR3 coding DNA: TGTGCCAGCAGCGCAGGCAGGGTCCCCTCCTCTGGGGCCAACGTCCTGACTTTC. Full variable domain (outside the CDR3, taken from reference TRBV9 and TRBJ2-6): DSGVTQTPKHLITATGQRVTLRCSPRSGDLSVYWYQQSLDQGLQFLIQYYNGEERAKGNILERFSAQQFPDLHSELNLSSLELGDSALYFCASSAGRVPSSGANVLTFGAGSRLTVL.